Listed below are T cell receptor beta chains from one sample, sequenced in a study of shared clonotypes between healthy human individuals. TCRdb's copy holds only in-frame clones and misses some; the assay was immunoSEQ multiplex PCR. The data hold a few hundred thousand clones, with about 80% observed a single time. The sample consisted of PBMCs. The source is a woman between 40 and 50 years old in good health. Some clones in this sample may be carry-over from other donors' samples. CDR3s leave out the opening cysteine and the closing phenylalanine or tryptophan. Each record gives: clone size, V gene, J gene, CDR3 protein. Clone size is not always given. Where it is, it says once, few, many or a class for expanded clones.

-,TRBV5-1,TRBJ2-1,ASRLTFSSYNEQF
-,TRBV15,TRBJ1-3,ATSRPGAADKAGNTIY
-,TRBV18,TRBJ1-1,ASSPPTASWAF
-,TRBV14,TRBJ2-7,ASSLFGAGRSGEQY
many,TRBV7-2,TRBJ1-2,ASSLGPDRGGGYT
-,TRBV19,TRBJ1-4,ASSIPPYEGTNEKLF
-,TRBV28,TRBJ2-7,ASSSPGGGGFAGQY
-,TRBV6-5,TRBJ1-5,ASSSRQGYQPQH
-,TRBV28,TRBJ2-7,ASSPPGTSGSREQY
-,TRBV28,TRBJ2-1,ASSPGGSNYEQF
-,TRBV5-1,TRBJ2-2,ASSPRSLGGELF
-,TRBV4-3,TRBJ1-2,ASSHGNYGYT
-,TRBV7-2,TRBJ1-1,ASSSRRNTEAF
-,TRBV2,TRBJ2-5,ASLQLGGQETQY
-,TRBV19,TRBJ2-5,ATMGLAGDRETQY
-,TRBV2,TRBJ2-5,ASRVLAGGRETQY
-,TRBV28,TRBJ2-1,ASSRDRRGGEQF
-,TRBV2,TRBJ1-2,ASSAGEDGYT
-,TRBV7-2,TRBJ2-1,ASSSLAGGNNEQF
-,TRBV7-9,TRBJ1-1,ASSLARLSDTEAF
-,TRBV9,TRBJ1-1,ASSATGQNTEAF
-,TRBV2,TRBJ2-7,ASSEYRGAYEQY
few,TRBV19,TRBJ1-2,ASSIPGTGGVYGYT
few,TRBV6-1,TRBJ2-5,ASRGAGGDETQY
few,TRBV25-1,TRBJ2-3,ASSEHPRDYDTDTQY
-,TRBV5-1,-,ASSSLRQGTSYEQY
-,TRBV5-4,TRBJ2-3,ASSLYITWGTDTQY
-,TRBV11-2,TRBJ2-7,ASSLVYEQY
-,TRBV5-1,TRBJ1-1,ASSGPGQGGTEAF
-,TRBV7-9,TRBJ2-7,ASSFSAYEQY
-,TRBV10-3,TRBJ2-3,AISDGLGTDTQY
-,TRBV2,TRBJ1-2,ASSLEEGTYGYT
few,TRBV28,TRBJ2-7,ASSFLRETYEQY
-,TRBV2,TRBJ2-7,ASSELAGGKQY
-,TRBV7-7,TRBJ2-7,ASSLGAGRSYEQY
-,TRBV7-7,TRBJ2-1,ASSLGGRDNEQF
few,TRBV27,TRBJ2-2,ASRRGTVANTGELF
-,TRBV9,TRBJ2-7,ASSVGGDSYEQY